The 25 T cell receptor beta chains given below trace back to one sample, sequenced in a study of T cell clonality in common variable immunodeficiency. The table came from immunoSEQ multiplex PCR; TCRdb's copy has only in-frame clones and leaves some out. The data show about 52,000 clones, with none appearing a single time. Source material: peripheral blood mononuclear cells. The receptors shown here come from a person aged 18 to 69 in good health.

This clone has at least ten counts. Sequencing ends 3 residues short of the CDR3 end; the germline J gene provides the rest. The chain couples TRBV4-2 to TRBJ2-3; TRBD2 agrees at 14 bases. The junction had 6 bases not matched to a gene; V was cut back by 4 bases and J by 3 bases. Germline V lookup: CDR1 LGHNA, CDR2 YNFKEQ. The CDR3 sequence is 17 residues long. The CDR3 is CASSPGLAGGGTDTQYF. The CDR3 DNA, read in part, is TGTGCCAGCAGCCCCGGACTAGCGGGGGGTGGAACAGATACG.

This clone has a count of ten or more. The missing CDR3 end, 3 residues past where the read stops, is filled in from the germline J gene. The chain recombines TRBV29-1 with TRBJ1-6; tentative D call: TRBD1 (5 bases). V was trimmed by 4 bases and J by 9 bases, leaving 16 bases between them. Looked up from germline, CDR1 is SQVTM and CDR2 is ANQGSEA. The CDR3 covers 14 residues. The covered CDR3 bases are TGCAGCGTTGGGGAATCGGGGGGTGGTTCACCC. Its protein product is CSVGESGGGSP. The CDR3 in its entirety is CSVGESGGGSPLHF.

This clone has ten or more counts. Read data end 3 residues before the CDR3 end; the end is taken from the germline J gene. This chain uses TRBV30 with TRBJ1-6, with 12 nucleotides matching TRBD1. Germline V gene sequence: CDR1 GTSNPN, CDR2 SVGIG (reference sequence). The CDR3 contains 16 residues. V was pared by 5 bases and J by 7 bases, with 9 bases of the junction left unmatched. CDR3 bases read: TGTGCCTGGGATCGGGGACAGGGGGCTGGAAATTCACCC. Translating gives CAWDRGQGAGNSP. The entire CDR3 sequence reads CAWDRGQGAGNSPLHF.

In its sample, this clone was seen many times. The sequenced fragment ends 3 residues before the CDR3 boundary, so the rest is inferred from the germline J gene. The chain joins TRBV5-6 to TRBJ2-3; 7 positions match TRBD2. CDR1 is SGHDT and CDR2 is YYEEEE in the germline V gene. The CDR3 has 15 amino acids. The trim removed 2 bases at V and 2 bases at J, leaving 5 bases unmatched. The covered CDR3 bases are TGTGCCAGCAGCTTTCTGACTAGCCCCACAGATACG. Translating gives CASSFLTSPTDT. The full CDR3 is CASSFLTSPTDTQYF.

This clone was counted at least ten times. With the read ending 3 residues before the CDR3 end, the germline J gene is used to fill in that end. The chain carries TRBV7-2 and TRBJ2-7, with D tentatively TRBD2 (5 bases). Germline-derived CDR1 and CDR2 are SGHTA and FQGNSA. V was pared by 5 bases and J by 4 bases, with 12 bases between. The CDR3 extends over 13 amino acids. Here the CDR3 reads CASSPELVYEQYF. CDR3 DNA (partial): TGTGCCAGCAGCCCTGAACTAGTGTACGAG. The whole variable domain, remainder taken from reference TRBV7-2 and TRBJ2-7, is GAGVSQSPSNKVTEKGKDVELRCDPISGHTALYWYRQSLGQGLEFLIYFQGNSAPDKSGLPSDRFSAERTGGSVSTLTIQRTQQEDSAVYLCASSPELVYEQYFGPGTRLTVT.

The table lists this clone with many counts. With the read ending 3 residues before the CDR3 end, the germline J gene is used to fill in that end. This rearrangement joins TRBV6-2 or TRBV6-3 to TRBJ2-4, with a tentative D call TRBD1 (7 bases). The CDR3 totals 14 residues. The V and J ends lost 6 bases and 3 bases respectively, with 12 bases between them. Germline lookup yields CDR1 MNHEY and CDR2 SVGEGT. CDR3 DNA (partial): TGTGCCAGCAGATACAGGGGAGGCAAAAACATT. Translated, it gives CASRYRGGKNI. The entire CDR3 is CASRYRGGKNIQYF.

This clone has ten or more counts. With the read ending 3 residues before the CDR3 end, the germline J gene is used to fill in that end. The rearrangement joins TRBV19 to TRBJ1-5; D call uncertain. Germline V lookup: CDR1 LNHDA, CDR2 SQIVND (reference sequence). The CDR3 length is 14 residues. V lost 3 bases to trimming and J lost 3 bases, with 9 bases between them. The CDR3 bases that were read are TGTGCCAGTAGTATGCTAACCCTCAATCAGCCC. Translating it yields CASSMLTLNQP. In full, the CDR3 is CASSMLTLNQPQHF. Drawing the rest from reference TRBV19 and TRBJ1-5, the complete variable domain is DGGITQSPKYLFRKEGQNVTLSCEQNLNHDAMYWYRQDPGQGLRLIYYSQIVNDFQKGDIAEGYSVSREKKESFPLTVTSAQKNPTAFYLCASSMLTLNQPQHFGDGTRLSIL.

This clone was counted many times. Sequencing ends 3 residues short of the CDR3 end; the germline J gene provides the rest. This chain joins TRBV30 and TRBJ1-2, with 7 bases fitting TRBD1. Germline V gives CDR1 GTSNPN, CDR2 SVGIG (reference sequence). V was clipped by 1 base and J by 7 bases; unmatched bases: 12. CDR3 length: 15 residues. Incomplete CDR3 DNA: TGTGCCTGGAGTGCCTTCACTACAGGGGACGGTGGC. Translation gives CAWSAFTTGDGG. The whole CDR3 protein reads CAWSAFTTGDGGYTF.

With regard to this clone: The read ends 3 residues early relative to the CDR3; the germline J gene fills the gap. The chain couples TRBV2 to TRBJ1-5, with D possibly being TRBD1 (6 bases). V lost 7 bases and J 0 bases, leaving 19 bases between the germline ends. CDR1 and CDR2 (germline): SNHLY, FYNNEI. This CDR3 contains 17 residues. The CDR3 loop is CASIARTAGNSNQPQHF. The part of the CDR3 DNA that was read is TGTGCCAGCATCGCCCGGACAGCCGGCAATAGCAATCAGCCC.

The table lists this clone with many counts. The CDR3 end lies 3 residues beyond the end of the read and is filled in from the germline J gene. This chain links TRBV11-2 with TRBJ2-7; unclear D gene. Germline-derived CDR1 and CDR2 are SGHAT and FQNNGV. Trimming pared 8 bases from V and 2 bases from J, leaving 7 bases between. The CDR3 has 11 amino acids. CDR3: CASAEAYEQYF. The CDR3 DNA, read in part, is TGTGCCAGCGCGGAAGCCTACGAG.

In this sample, this clone turned up many times. Sequencing ends 3 residues short of the CDR3 end; the germline J gene provides the rest. The chain carries TRBV5-1 and TRBJ2-3; no clear D gene. V gave up 1 base and J gave up 2 bases, with 8 bases separating them. CDR1 and CDR2 (germline): SGHRS, YFSETQ. This CDR3 is built from 14 residues. The CDR3 spells CASSLILNTDTQYF. CDR3 DNA (partial): TGCGCCAGCAGCTTGATTCTAAACACAGATACG.

A few counts support this clone. The observed sequence ends 3 residues before the CDR3 terminus, with the missing tail filled in from the germline J gene. The rearrangement uses TRBV7-6 and TRBJ2-2; 7 nucleotides agree with TRBD1. In germline, CDR1 is SGHVS, CDR2 FNYEAQ. The CDR3 totals 14 residues. The CDR3 here is CASSISDRPEKLFF. The DNA read from the CDR3 is TGTGCCAGCAGCATTTCGGACAGGCCGGAAAAG.

This clone has at least ten counts. The read comes to an end 3 residues before the CDR3 does, leaving the germline J gene to fill in the end. This chain links TRBV30 with TRBJ1-5; maybe TRBD1 (6 bases). Trimming left V 1 base short and J 6 bases short, with 10 bases between. Germline loops: CDR1 GTSNPN, CDR2 SVGIG (reference sequence). The CDR3 runs 13 residues. CDR3 sequence: CAWSGTAGQPQHF. The part of the CDR3 DNA that was read is TGTGCCTGGAGTGGGACAGCTGGTCAGCCC.

This clone was seen repeatedly, ten times or more. The read is 3 residues too short to cover the CDR3 end, so that end is filled in from the germline J gene. This sequence joins TRBV20-1 and TRBJ2-1; 12 nucleotides line up with TRBD2. CDR3 length: 14 amino acids. V lost 6 bases, J lost 4 bases, and 4 bases stayed unmatched. Germline assignment: CDR1 DFQATT and CDR2 SNEGSKA (reference sequence). The CDR3: CSAGGLAGYNEQFF. The covered CDR3 bases are TGCAGTGCGGGGGGACTAGCGGGTTACAATGAG.

The CDR3 sequence is CASSGGLAGGNDYTF. The covered CDR3 bases are TGTGCCAGCAGTGGGGGACTAGCGGGGGGCAATGAC. The chain couples TRBV6-1 to TRBJ1-2; tentative D call: TRBD1 (6 bases). The CDR3 end lies 3 residues beyond the end of the read and is filled in from the germline J gene. Germline CDR1 is MNHNS and CDR2 is SASEGT. The CDR3 spans 15 residues.

This clone was picked up many times. The missing CDR3 end, 3 residues past where the read stops, is filled in from the germline J gene. The chain combines TRBV18 with TRBJ1-6; TRBD1 agrees at 8 bases. Trimming took 4 bases from V and 9 from J; bases not matched to a gene: 2. CDR3 length: 13 residues. Per germline, CDR1 KGHSH and CDR2 LQKENI. CDR3 DNA, as far as it was read: TGTGCCAGCTCACGTGGACAGGGTTCACCC. This sequence encodes CASSRGQGSP. The full CDR3 is CASSRGQGSPLHF.

This clone was found many times. With the read ending 3 residues before the CDR3 end, the germline J gene is used to fill in that end. The gene calls are TRBV4-1 and TRBJ2-2, with TRBD2 identical over 8 bases. J gave up 6 bases and V 6 bases, and 12 bases lay outside the gene matches. The V gene's germline CDR1 is MGHRA and CDR2 YSYEKL. The CDR3 sequence is 16 residues long. The CDR3 is CASSSGTSGEAGELFF. The CDR3 bases that were read are TGCGCCAGCAGTTCCGGGACTAGTGGGGAGGCCGGGGAG.

This clone was seen a few times. The read ends 3 residues shy of where the CDR3 ends; the end is completed using the germline J gene. The V and J genes are TRBV6-1 and TRBJ2-2; 7 bases agree with TRBD1. CDR1 is MNHNS, CDR2 SASEGT, per germline. The CDR3 runs 15 residues. The part of the CDR3 DNA that was read is TGTGCCAGCAGTGAAGCCGGGACAGCAAATGAAAAG. This codes for CASSEAGTANEK. The complete CDR3 reads CASSEAGTANEKLFF.

Comment on this clone: The read terminates 3 residues before the CDR3 end, so the remaining end is supplied by the germline J gene. The chain employs TRBV19 and TRBJ1-4; 7 bases match TRBD1. In germline, CDR1 is LNHDA, CDR2 SQIVND (reference sequence). There are 15 residues in the CDR3. The sequenced CDR3 bases are TGTGCCAGTAGTGTAACAGGGGAATTTAATTCACCA. It codes for CASSVTGEFNSP. The complete CDR3 reads CASSVTGEFNSPLFF.

This clone has only a few counts. The missing CDR3 end, 3 residues past where the read stops, is filled in from the germline J gene. The chain has TRBV11-2 and TRBJ1-6, with unresolved D. Trimming stripped 3 bases from V and 7 bases from J, with 10 bases between. This CDR3 is built from 14 residues. Germline lookup yields CDR1 SGHAT and CDR2 FQNNGV. The CDR3 loop is CASSFSDQNSPLHF. CDR3 DNA, as far as it was read: TGTGCCAGCAGCTTTAGCGATCAGAATTCACCC.

The CDR3 spells CASSLQYHSSYNSPLFF. CDR3 bases read: TGTGCCAGTAGTCTACAGTACCACAGCTCCTATAATTCACCG. The V gene is TRBV19, the J gene TRBJ2-2; no definite D call. The read ends 3 residues before the CDR3 terminus; that terminus is restored from the germline J gene. CDR3 length equals 17 residues. The germline gives CDR1 LNHDA, CDR2 SQIVND (reference sequence).

This clone was found many times. The read comes to an end 3 residues before the CDR3 does, leaving the germline J gene to fill in the end. The chain recombines TRBV10-3 with TRBJ1-6; possible D gene TRBD1, 5 bases. Trimming stripped 0 bases from V and 5 bases from J, with 11 bases between. CDR3 length equals 16 residues. The germline V gene has CDR1 ENHRY and CDR2 SYGVKD. The CDR3 loop is CAISESHDSNNSPLHF. CDR3 DNA (partial): TGTGCCATCAGTGAGTCCCACGACAGCAATAATTCACCC.

This clone has ten or more counts. Coverage ceases 3 residues before the CDR3 finishes, and the germline J gene fills in the end. The chain is built from TRBV2 and TRBJ2-7; D possibly corresponds to TRBD2 (5 bases). Trimming took 0 bases from V and 0 from J, leaving 6 bases between them. Germline V lookup: CDR1 SNHLY, CDR2 FYNNEI. The CDR3 has 14 amino acids. CDR3 bases read: TGTGCCAGCAGTGAAGCGCGGGCCTCCTACGAG. Translated: CASSEARASYE. The CDR3 as a whole reads CASSEARASYEQYF.

Only a few counts were recorded for this clone. The CDR3 end lies 3 residues beyond the end of the read and is filled in from the germline J gene. V is TRBV18 and J is TRBJ1-2; 8 nucleotides line up with TRBD1. CDR1 KGHSH and CDR2 LQKENI come from the germline V gene. The CDR3 is 14 residues long. The sequenced part of the CDR3 DNA is TGTGCCAGCTCACCAGGACAGGGATTTGTTGAC. Translated: CASSPGQGFVD. The full CDR3 protein is CASSPGQGFVDYTF.

This clone has ten or more counts. The observed sequence ends 3 residues before the CDR3 terminus, with the missing tail filled in from the germline J gene. The V and J genes are TRBV7-9 and TRBJ1-4; D is possibly TRBD1 (6 bases). Germline V gives CDR1 SEHNR, CDR2 FQNEAQ (reference sequence). V shed 5 bases and J shed 8 bases, with 18 bases lying between them. The CDR3 loop spans 15 amino acids. CDR3: CASSRADSPREKLFF. CDR3 DNA (partial): TGTGCCAGCAGCCGAGCGGACAGTCCTAGGGAAAAA.